These 14 T cell receptor beta chains share one sample of origin, sequenced in a study of chronic HIV infection and antiretroviral therapy. A single record per CDR3 protein comes from TCRdb applying MiXCR to the 5' RACE reads. The table lists 40,000 or so distinct CDR3 sequences, roughly 7.6% of them singletons, with around 3% in the top ten. The sequencing input was peripheral blood. The receptors here all came from an adult who had HIV and had not received antiretroviral therapy, or was an uninfected healthy control (not recorded which).

The V and J genes are TRBV29-1 and TRBJ2-1; 10 nucleotides line up with TRBD1. Germline CDR1 reads SQVTM; CDR2 reads ANQGSEA. V lost 5 bases and J lost 6; bases outside the gene matches: 7. This CDR3 region has 14 residues. CDR3 DNA sequence: TGCAGCGTTCATGGACAGGGGGGTACCAATGAGCAGTTCTTC. Its translation is CSVHGQGGTNEQFF.

This clonotype was recorded a few times. The chain couples TRBV5-1 to TRBJ2-3, with D maybe TRBD2 (6 bases). This CDR3 region has 14 residues. Looked up from germline, CDR1 is SGHRS and CDR2 is YFSETQ. V lost 0 bases and J 6 bases, leaving 11 bases between the germline ends. Here the CDR3 DNA reads TGCGCCAGCAGCTTGGGAAGGAGGGCGGATACGCAGTATTTT. It specifies CASSLGRRADTQYF. The full variable domain, its missing parts supplied by reference TRBV5-1 and TRBJ2-3, is KAGVTQTPRYLIKTRGQQVTLSCSPISGHRSVSWYQQTPGQGLQFLFEYFSETQRNKGNFPGRFSGRQFSNSRSEMNVSTLELGDSALYLCASSLGRRADTQYFGPGTRLTVL.

This clonotype came up a few times. V is TRBV21-1 and J is TRBJ2-1; the table assigns TRBD2, which was not confirmed against the DNA. TRBV21-1 is described as a pseudogene. This CDR3 has 16 amino acids. In DNA, the CDR3 is TGTGCCAGCAGGGCAGGGTTTAGCGGGGACCACAATGAGCAGTTCTTC. Encoded protein: CASRAGFSGDHNEQFF.

This clonotype was seen repeatedly, ten times or more. Here the CDR3 reads CASSLGQGLGNTEAFF. The CDR3 DNA is TGTGCCAGCAGTCTGGGACAGGGACTAGGGAACACTGAAGCTTTCTTT. J is TRBJ1-1 and V is TRBV12-3 or TRBV12-4; 9 nucleotides match TRBD1. The CDR3 sequence is 16 residues long. Trimming at V came to 5 bases and at J to 1 base, leaving 8 bases not matched to a gene.

This clonotype was found many times. The V and J genes are TRBV5-4 and TRBJ2-5; TRBD2 agrees at 7 bases. Germline loops: CDR1 SGHNT, CDR2 YYREEE (reference sequence). The CDR3 is 15 amino acids. Trimming removed 4 bases from V and 4 bases from J; junction bases left unmatched: 10. The CDR3 DNA is TGTGCCAGCAGCCCCCCGGGAGGTTCGTTAGAGACCCAGTACTTC. Residues: CASSPPGGSLETQYF.

In this sample, this clonotype turned up many times. The rearrangement joins TRBV13 to TRBJ2-1; 7 nucleotides line up with TRBD1. The V gene's germline CDR1 is PRHDT and CDR2 FYEKMQ (reference sequence). V shed 4 bases and J 5 bases; nucleotides not matched to a gene: 14. The CDR3 consists of 17 residues. The CDR3 nucleotides are TGTGCCAGCAGCTCCTCTCACCGCCGGACAGGAAACAATGAGCAGTTCTTC. Amino acids: CASSSSHRRTGNNEQFF.

At least ten counts were recorded for this clonotype. CDR3 nucleotide sequence: TGCGCCAGCAGAAACTCGGAGTACGAGCAGTACTTC. Translated: CASRNSEYEQYF. This chain uses TRBV5-1 with TRBJ2-7; D is unresolved. The CDR3 extends over 12 amino acids. V lost 5 bases and J 4 bases, leaving 10 bases between the germline ends. The V gene's germline CDR1 is SGHRS and CDR2 YFSETQ.

The chain links TRBV2 to TRBJ2-5; weak D call: TRBD2 (6 bases). CDR3 length equals 14 residues. V lost 7 bases and J lost 1, with 13 bases in between. The germline V gene has CDR1 SNHLY and CDR2 FYNNEI. In DNA, the CDR3 is TGTGCCAGCACCAAGGGACTGCCCCAAGAGACCCAGTACTTC. Residues: CASTKGLPQETQYF. Variable domain in full (rest from reference TRBV2 and TRBJ2-5): EPEVTQTPSHQVTQMGQEVILRCVPISNHLYFYWYRQILGQKVEFLVSFYNNEISEKSEIFDDQFSVERPDGSNFTLKIRSTKLEDSAMYFCASTKGLPQETQYFGPGTRLLVL.

This clonotype has only a few counts. The rearrangement joins TRBV14 to TRBJ2-4; 9 bases are a match to TRBD2. J was trimmed by 7 bases and V by 1 base; bases with no gene match: 5. This CDR3 comprises 15 residues. Germline CDR1 is SGHDN and CDR2 is FVKESK. The CDR3: CASSQGGAGGNIQYF. The CDR3 DNA follows: TGTGCCAGCAGCCAAGGGGGAGCGGGAGGCAACATTCAGTACTTC.

This clonotype was seen only a few times. The chain has TRBV20-1 and TRBJ2-7; D is undetermined. Germline values: CDR1 DFQATT, CDR2 SNEGSKA (reference sequence). With 1 base removed from V and 0 bases from J, the gap between germline ends came to 7 bases. There are 13 residues in the CDR3. CDR3 amino acids: CSARAVSSYEQYF. As DNA, the CDR3 is TGCAGTGCTAGAGCGGTTAGCTCCTACGAGCAGTACTTC.

In this sample, this clonotype turned up many times. The chain links TRBV30 to TRBJ1-5; unclear D gene. Between the trimmed V and J ends, which lost 0 bases and 5 bases, there was a span of 8 bases. From germline, CDR1 is GTSNPN and CDR2 SVGIG (reference sequence). The CDR3 runs 13 residues. The CDR3, as DNA: TGTGCCTGGAGTGTACAGACACATCAGCCCCAGCATTTT. Its protein product is CAWSVQTHQPQHF.

The chain uses TRBV20-1 and TRBJ1-5; D not certain. V lost 0 bases, J lost 2 bases, and 14 bases lay in between. The CDR3 loop spans 16 amino acids. The germline V gene has CDR1 DFQATT and CDR2 SNEGSKA (reference sequence). In nucleotides, the CDR3 is TGCAGTGCTAGAGAACTCTCAGGCGATCGCAATCAGCCCCAGCATTTT. The encoded protein is CSARELSGDRNQPQHF.

The chain links TRBV4-1 to TRBJ2-1, with 13 nucleotides matching TRBD2. J was trimmed by 7 bases and V by 1 base; bases with no gene match: 10. Germline assignment: CDR1 MGHRA and CDR2 YSYEKL. The CDR3 has 18 amino acids. The CDR3: CASSQVPGLAGVGNEQFF. CDR3 nucleotide sequence: TGCGCCAGCAGCCAAGTGCCCGGACTAGCGGGAGTAGGTAATGAGCAGTTCTTC.

This clonotype was seen ten or more times. Its ends do not fully match the called genes, so a read error is possible. The chain carries TRBV12-3 or TRBV12-4 and TRBJ2-5; 9 bases line up with TRBD1. The CDR3 length is 17 residues. The DNA for the CDR3 is TGTGCCAGTTCTGAGGTGTGGCGGGACAGGGCACAAGAGGCCCAGTACTTC. It yields the protein CASSEVWRDRAQEAQYF.